The 32 T cell receptor beta chains below were found in one sample sequenced in a study of shared clonotypes between healthy human individuals. Data came from immunoSEQ multiplex PCR; TCRdb stores just in-frame clones and leaves some out. The repertoire holds about 590,000 clones, with about 95% as singletons. Naive CD8 cells comprised CD45RO-negative, CCR7-positively selected cells, excluding terminally differentiated effector memory CD45RA+ cells. The specimen sequenced was naive CD8+ T cells sorted from blood. The receptors were sampled from a woman aged 25 to 39 in good health.

The rearrangement joins TRBV28 to TRBJ2-7; 9 positions agree with TRBD1. This CDR3 contains 13 residues. Trimming cost V 6 bases and J 3 bases; bases outside gene matches: 3. CDR1 and CDR2 (germline): MDHEN, SYDVKM. The CDR3 is CASRQGAGYEQYF. CDR3 nucleotide sequence: TGTGCCAGCAGACAGGGGGCTGGCTACGAGCAGTACTTC.

The rearrangement uses TRBV11-3 and TRBJ2-1; 10 nucleotides align to TRBD2. J was trimmed by 9 bases and V by 4 bases; bases with no gene match: 6. From germline, CDR1 is SGHNT and CDR2 YENEEA. This CDR3 region has 14 residues. The CDR3 coding sequence is TGTGCCAGCAGCTCAAGCGGGAGGGCCGGTGAGCAGTTCTTC. Translation gives CASSSSGRAGEQFF. The complete variable domain, with remaining parts taken from reference TRBV11-3 and TRBJ2-1, reads EAGVVQSPRYKIIEKKQPVAFWCNPISGHNTLYWYLQNLGQGPELLIRYENEEAVDDSQLPKDRFSAERLKGVDSTLKIQPAELGDSAVYLCASSSSGRAGEQFFGPGTRLTVL.

Here the CDR3 DNA reads TGTGCCAGCAGCTTAGATAGGTTAGGCGGGACAACGTCGAACATTCAGTACTTC. It codes for CASSLDRLGGTTSNIQYF. This sequence joins TRBV7-8 and TRBJ2-4, with D perhaps matching TRBD1 or TRBD2 (6 bases each). V dropped 1 base and J dropped 7 bases, with 23 bases sitting between them. Per the germline V gene, CDR1 is SGHVS and CDR2 is FQNEAQ. The CDR3 length is 18 residues.

The V call is TRBV7-6, the J call TRBJ1-2; TRBD1 agrees at 10 bases. This CDR3 is 17 amino acids long. V gave up 5 bases and J gave up 3 bases; unmatched junction bases: 12. Germline V gene data show CDR1 as SGHVS and CDR2 as FNYEAQ. CDR3 region: CASSPTGQGEWYYGYTF. The CDR3 bases are TGTGCCAGCAGCCCAACCGGACAGGGGGAGTGGTACTATGGCTACACCTTC. The full variable domain, completed using reference TRBV7-6 and TRBJ1-2, is GAGVSQSPRYKVTKRGQDVALRCDPISGHVSLYWYRQALGQGPEFLTYFNYEAQQDKSGLPNDRFSAERPEGSISTLTIQRTEQRDSAMYRCASSPTGQGEWYYGYTFGSGTRLTVV.

This rearrangement joins TRBV27 to TRBJ1-1; D call uncertain. Germline-derived CDR1 and CDR2 are MNHEY and SMNVEV (reference sequence). The CDR3 spans 11 residues. The V end was cut by 4 bases, the J end by 5 bases, with 5 bases between. The DNA for the CDR3 is TGTGCCAGCAGTTCCTGGACTGAAGCTTTCTTT. As protein: CASSSWTEAFF.

The CDR3, as DNA: TGTGCCAGCAGCTATTTTGGACAGGAGTCCTACGAGCAGTACTTC. It translates to CASSYFGQESYEQYF. V and J are TRBV7-9 and TRBJ2-7, with TRBD1 matching 7 bases. CDR1 SEHNR and CDR2 FQNEAQ come from the germline V gene (reference sequence). The CDR3 length is 15 residues. Trimming cost V 4 bases and J 1 base; bases outside gene matches: 7.

The chain employs TRBV7-2 and TRBJ2-7; the match to TRBD2 covers 8 bases. V lost 4 bases and J lost 1; bases outside the gene matches: 18. This CDR3 is 19 amino acids long. Germline lookup yields CDR1 SGHTA and CDR2 FQGNSA. CDR3 loop: CASSSYAIGSREASYEQYF. CDR3 DNA sequence: TGTGCCAGCAGCTCATACGCGATCGGTTCGCGGGAGGCGTCCTACGAGCAGTACTTC.

The chain couples TRBV7-9 to TRBJ2-1; 9 nucleotides line up with TRBD2. This CDR3 is 18 amino acids long. V lost 5 bases and J lost 4; bases outside the gene matches: 15. The germline V gene has CDR1 SEHNR and CDR2 FQNEAQ (reference sequence). This CDR3 reads CASSDPREEAGGYNEQFF. The DNA of the CDR3 is TGTGCCAGCAGCGATCCCCGGGAGGAAGCGGGAGGATACAATGAGCAGTTCTTC.

The chain links TRBV7-8 to TRBJ1-5; D is perhaps TRBD1 (6 bases). CDR1 and CDR2 from the germline V gene are SGHVS and FQNEAQ. There are 15 residues in the CDR3. V was cut by 3 bases and J by 3 bases, with 12 bases left in between. The CDR3 nucleotides are TGTGCCAGCAGCTTCGACTACAGGGACAATCAGCCCCAGCATTTT. This encodes CASSFDYRDNQPQHF. The whole variable domain, filled in from reference TRBV7-8 and TRBJ1-5, reads GAGVSQSPRYKVAKRGQDVALRCDPISGHVSLFWYQQALGQGPEFLTYFQNEAQLDKSGLPSDRFFAERPEGSVSTLKIQRTQQEDSAVYLCASSFDYRDNQPQHFGDGTRLSIL.

This clone has only one observation. The V call is TRBV4-1, the J call TRBJ1-5, with D unclear. CDR1 and CDR2 (germline): MGHRA, YSYEKL. V lost 0 bases and J lost 7, with 7 bases in between. This CDR3 has 13 residues. CDR3 DNA sequence: TGCGCCAGCAGCCAAGATCTGGGCCAGCCCCAGCATTTT. As protein: CASSQDLGQPQHF.

This chain links TRBV13 with TRBJ1-1; 11 bases line up with TRBD1. From germline, CDR1 is PRHDT and CDR2 FYEKMQ (reference sequence). The CDR3 runs 15 residues. V gave up 1 base and J gave up 6 bases; unmatched junction bases: 4. The CDR3: CASSLDGQGASEAFF. CDR3 DNA sequence: TGTGCCAGCAGCTTAGATGGACAGGGGGCCTCTGAAGCTTTCTTT.

This clone was found once. The sample has other DNA sequences that encode this CDR3 too. The chain uses TRBV5-6 and TRBJ2-7; 12 bases are shared with TRBD2. J lost 2 bases, V lost 7 bases, and 1 base had no gene match. CDR1 is SGHDT, CDR2 YYEEEE, per germline. The CDR3 consists of 13 residues. The CDR3 loop is CASRTSGTYEQYF. The CDR3 DNA reads as TGTGCCAGCCGGACTAGCGGGACCTACGAGCAGTACTTC. Based on the CDR3 plus reference TRBV5-6 and TRBJ2-7, the full variable domain is DAGVTQSPTHLIKTRGQQVTLRCSPKSGHDTVSWYQQALGQGPQFIFQYYEEEERQRGNFPDRFSGHQFPNYSSELNVNALLLGDSALYLCASRTSGTYEQYFGPGTRLTVT.

This rearrangement joins TRBV7-9 to TRBJ1-6; 9 nucleotides align to TRBD1. J lost 9 bases, V lost 4 bases, and 4 bases had no gene match. This CDR3 contains 14 residues. CDR1 SEHNR and CDR2 FQNEAQ come from the germline V gene (reference sequence). The DNA of the CDR3 is TGTGCCAGCAGCTCGGGACAGGGTGCTTCACCCCTCCACTTT. It codes for CASSSGQGASPLHF.

The V and J genes are TRBV7-9 and TRBJ2-2; tentatively, D is TRBD1 (5 bases). V lost 3 bases and J 3 bases, leaving 11 bases between the germline ends. Per germline, CDR1 SEHNR and CDR2 FQNEAQ (reference sequence). The CDR3 has 15 amino acids. The CDR3 sequence is CASSFGGAYTGELFF. The CDR3 nucleotides are TGTGCCAGCAGCTTCGGTGGGGCCTACACCGGGGAGCTGTTTTTT.

V and J are TRBV6-6 and TRBJ2-5; D is unresolved. The better agreement between TRBJ2-7 and the DNA end casts doubt on the J call. The CDR3 is 15 residues long. Germline CDR1 is MNHNY and CDR2 is SVGAGI (reference sequence). As DNA, the CDR3 is TGTGCCAGCAGTTACGCCCCCGTGACGCCCTACGAGCAGTACTTC. Translating it yields CASSYAPVTPYEQYF.

The V call is TRBV7-9, the J call TRBJ2-1; D perhaps matches TRBD1 (5 bases). The germline V gene has CDR1 SEHNR and CDR2 FQNEAQ (reference sequence). V was shortened by 6 bases and J by 3 bases, with 15 bases between the two germline ends. The CDR3 extends over 15 amino acids. This CDR3 is CASRHDSPFYNEQFF. The CDR3 DNA reads as TGTGCCAGCAGACATGACAGTCCCTTCTACAATGAGCAGTTCTTC.

CDR3: CSTQDRGLYNEQFF. CDR3 sequence (DNA): TGCAGCACTCAGGACAGGGGCTTGTACAATGAGCAGTTCTTC. The chain recombines TRBV29-1 with TRBJ2-1; 9 bases align to TRBD1. Germline-derived CDR1 and CDR2 are SQVTM and ANQGSEA. The length of the CDR3 is 14 residues. V dropped 8 bases and J dropped 4; count of bases not matched to a gene: 9.

The J gene is TRBJ2-7, the V gene TRBV25-1; D gene uncertain. Trimming took 1 base from V and 0 from J, leaving 16 bases between them. The germline gives CDR1 MGHDK, CDR2 SYGVNS. The CDR3 is made up of 17 amino acids. The CDR3 spells CASSEWFDATDSYEQYF. The CDR3 nucleotides are TGTGCCAGCAGTGAATGGTTTGACGCCACCGACTCCTACGAGCAGTACTTC.

The genes are TRBV5-8 and TRBJ2-1; D is possibly TRBD1 or TRBD2 (5 bases each). Germline assignment: CDR1 SGHTS and CDR2 YDEGEE. This CDR3 contains 16 residues. The V and J ends lost 3 bases and 11 bases respectively, with 24 bases between them. CDR3 in amino acids: CASSWPPGTLLHQQFF. The CDR3 coding sequence is TGTGCCAGCAGCTGGCCCCCCGGGACGTTATTACACCAGCAGTTCTTC.

CDR3 sequence (DNA): TGTGCCAGCAGTCATCTGGGACAGGGGAATAGCAATCAGCCCCAGCATTTT. Translating it yields CASSHLGQGNSNQPQHF. V is TRBV27 and J is TRBJ1-5; 10 bases are a match to TRBD1. Germline V lookup: CDR1 MNHEY, CDR2 SMNVEV (reference sequence). The CDR3 covers 17 residues. The V and J ends lost 5 bases and 0 bases, in that order; junction bases with no gene match: 7.

The genes are TRBV27 and TRBJ1-2, with 7 bases that match TRBD1. The CDR3 sequence is 15 residues long. Germline CDR1 reads MNHEY; CDR2 reads SMNVEV (reference sequence). J was trimmed by 1 base and V by 2 bases; bases with no gene match: 4. The CDR3 spells CASSLGGQFNYGYTF. The CDR3 coding sequence is TGTGCCAGCAGTTTAGGGGGACAGTTTAACTATGGCTACACCTTC.

The chain recombines TRBV9 with TRBJ2-7; 9 bases are shared with TRBD2. V shed 5 bases, J shed 5 bases, and the junction held 20 bases outside the gene matches. CDR1 is SGDLS, CDR2 YYNGEE, per germline. This CDR3 contains 18 residues. CDR3 sequence (DNA): TGTGCCAGCAGTCCCGATCCGTTAGCGGGAGATGAGGGAAACGAGCAGTACTTC. Translation: CASSPDPLAGDEGNEQYF.

The V and J genes are TRBV29-1 and TRBJ2-7; 9 positions agree with TRBD1. V shed 5 bases, J shed 2 bases, and the junction held 7 bases outside the gene matches. Germline CDR1 and CDR2: SQVTM and ANQGSEA. The CDR3 spans 14 residues. The CDR3 nucleotides are TGCAGCGTTATAACGGGGACAGGGACCTACGAGCAGTACTTC. Its translation is CSVITGTGTYEQYF.

This clone has more than one count but fewer than ten. The J gene is TRBJ2-7, the V gene TRBV20-1; D not certain. The CDR3 consists of 10 residues. CDR1 DFQATT and CDR2 SNEGSKA come from the germline V gene (reference sequence). V was pared by 6 bases and J by 5 bases, with 8 bases between. DNA for the CDR3: TGCAGTGCCGCCGACCACGAGCAGTACTTC. It codes for CSAADHEQYF.

The chain links TRBV28 to TRBJ2-7; TRBD2 matches at 14 bases. Germline-derived CDR1 and CDR2 are MDHEN and SYDVKM. The CDR3 consists of 16 residues. V trimming: 1 base; J trimming: 7 bases; junction bases outside the gene matches: 6. Written as DNA, the CDR3 is TGTGCCAGCAGTTTATTGACTAGCGGGAGGGCTCGGGAGCAGTACTTC. This codes for CASSLLTSGRAREQYF.

This clone has just one count. The chain couples TRBV15 to TRBJ2-1; maybe TRBD2 (6 bases). CDR1 LNHNV and CDR2 YYDKDF come from the germline V gene (reference sequence). The CDR3 covers 15 residues. V dropped 6 bases and J dropped 8 bases, with 20 bases sitting between them. The DNA for the CDR3 is TGTGCCACCAGGTCAAGACTAGGCGCAGACGATGAGCAGTTCTTC. It encodes CATRSRLGADDEQFF.

The chain recombines TRBV29-1 with TRBJ2-2; D gene uncertain. This CDR3 contains 13 residues. Germline assignment: CDR1 SQVTM and CDR2 ANQGSEA. V was shortened by 2 bases and J by 2 bases, with 6 bases between the two germline ends. CDR3 coding DNA: TGCAGCGTTGAAAACACAAACACCGGGGAGCTGTTTTTT. This sequence encodes CSVENTNTGELFF.

The chain is built from TRBV28 and TRBJ2-2; TRBD2 agrees at 10 bases. Trimming at V came to 7 bases and at J to 6 bases, leaving 17 bases not matched to a gene. Germline V CDR1 and CDR2: MDHEN, SYDVKM. The CDR3 is 18 amino acids. The CDR3 DNA reads as TGTGCCAGCATGACGGGACTAGCGTATAGAGTACACCCCGGGGAGCTGTTTTTT. It encodes CASMTGLAYRVHPGELFF.

This clone was detected once. The chain employs TRBV27 and TRBJ1-5; D unclear. From germline, CDR1 is MNHEY and CDR2 SMNVEV (reference sequence). The CDR3 length is 13 residues. V was clipped by 5 bases and J by 7 bases, with 12 bases between them. CDR3 residues: CASSPGRPQPQHF. For the CDR3, the DNA is TGTGCCAGCAGTCCAGGACGACCCCAGCCCCAGCATTTT.

The chain employs TRBV15 and TRBJ2-5, with D perhaps matching TRBD2 (6 bases). Trimming took off 0 bases at V and 5 bases at J, with 16 bases between the two ends. This CDR3 has 16 residues. Germline CDR1 LNHNV, CDR2 YYDKDF (reference sequence). In nucleotides, the CDR3 is TGTGCCACCAGCAGAGAGGGGGGTGGGCCAGGTGAGACCCAGTACTTC. Residues: CATSREGGGPGETQYF.

The CDR3 nucleotides read TGTGCCAGCAGGGGCCATCAGCCCCAGCATTTT. It yields the protein CASRGHQPQHF. The genes are TRBV2 and TRBJ1-5; D not resolved. Germline V gene lookup returns CDR1 SNHLY and CDR2 FYNNEI. Trimming pared 6 bases from V and 5 bases from J, leaving 5 bases between. CDR3 length: 11 residues.

The chain has TRBV9 and TRBJ2-7; D possibly corresponds to TRBD1 (6 bases). V gave up 3 bases and J gave up 5 bases, with 18 bases separating them. This CDR3 is 15 amino acids long. Germline CDR1 and CDR2: SGDLS and YYNGEE. The CDR3 is CASSARLGTTHEQYF. In DNA, the CDR3 is TGTGCCAGCAGCGCCCGTCTCGGGACAACCCACGAGCAGTACTTC.